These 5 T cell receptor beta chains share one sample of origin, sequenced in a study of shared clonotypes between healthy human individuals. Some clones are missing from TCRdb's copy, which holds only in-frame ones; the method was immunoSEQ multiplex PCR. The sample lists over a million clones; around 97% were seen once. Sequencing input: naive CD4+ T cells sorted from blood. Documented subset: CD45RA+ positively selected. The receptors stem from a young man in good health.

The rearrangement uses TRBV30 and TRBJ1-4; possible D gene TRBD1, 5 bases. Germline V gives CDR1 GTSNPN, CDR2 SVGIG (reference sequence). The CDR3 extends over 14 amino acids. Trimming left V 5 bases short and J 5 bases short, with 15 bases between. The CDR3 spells CAWGLRGYNEKLFF. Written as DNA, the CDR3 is TGTGCCTGGGGCTTGCGGGGGTACAATGAAAAACTGTTTTTT.

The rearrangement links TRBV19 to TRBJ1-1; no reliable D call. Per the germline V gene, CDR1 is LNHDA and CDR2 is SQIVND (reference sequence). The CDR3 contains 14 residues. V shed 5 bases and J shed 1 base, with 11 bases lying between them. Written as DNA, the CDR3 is TGTGCCAGTAGTTACGGACGGGAGAACACTGAAGCTTTCTTT. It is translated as CASSYGRENTEAFF.

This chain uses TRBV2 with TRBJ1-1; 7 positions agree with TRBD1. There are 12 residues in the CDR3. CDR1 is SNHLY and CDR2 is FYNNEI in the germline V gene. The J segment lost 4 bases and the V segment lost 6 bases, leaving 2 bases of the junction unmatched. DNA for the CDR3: TGTGCCAGCAGGCGACAGGGCACTGAAGCTTTCTTT. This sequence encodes CASRRQGTEAFF. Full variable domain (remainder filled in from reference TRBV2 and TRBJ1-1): EPEVTQTPSHQVTQMGQEVILRCVPISNHLYFYWYRQILGQKVEFLVSFYNNEISEKSEIFDDQFSVERPDGSNFTLKIRSTKLEDSAMYFCASRRQGTEAFFGQGTRLTVV.

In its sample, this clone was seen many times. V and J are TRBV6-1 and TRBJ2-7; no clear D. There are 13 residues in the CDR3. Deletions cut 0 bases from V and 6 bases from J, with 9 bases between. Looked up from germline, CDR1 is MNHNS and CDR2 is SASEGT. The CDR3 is CASSEATQVEQYF. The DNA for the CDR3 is TGTGCCAGCAGTGAAGCGACCCAGGTCGAGCAGTACTTC.

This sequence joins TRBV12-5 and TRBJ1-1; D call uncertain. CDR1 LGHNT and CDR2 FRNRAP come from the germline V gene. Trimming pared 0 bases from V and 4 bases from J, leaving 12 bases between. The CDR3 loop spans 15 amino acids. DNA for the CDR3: TGTGCTAGTGGTTTGGTACTTGGACCGTCCACTGAAGCTTTCTTT. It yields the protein CASGLVLGPSTEAFF.